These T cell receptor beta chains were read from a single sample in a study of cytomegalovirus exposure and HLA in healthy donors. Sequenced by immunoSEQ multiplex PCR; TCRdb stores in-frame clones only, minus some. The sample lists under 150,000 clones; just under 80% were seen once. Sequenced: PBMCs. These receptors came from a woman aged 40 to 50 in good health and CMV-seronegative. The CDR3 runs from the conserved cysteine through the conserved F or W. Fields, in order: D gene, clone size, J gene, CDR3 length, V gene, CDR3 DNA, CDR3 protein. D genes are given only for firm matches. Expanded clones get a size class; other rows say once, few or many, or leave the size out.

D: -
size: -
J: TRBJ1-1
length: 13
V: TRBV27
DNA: TGTGCCAGCAGCCTACAGGGAGTCACTGAAGCTTTCTTT
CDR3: CASSLQGVTEAFF

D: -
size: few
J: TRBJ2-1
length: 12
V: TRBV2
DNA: TGTGCCACCGGACAGAATCGGGATGAGCAGTTCTTC
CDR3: CATGQNRDEQFF

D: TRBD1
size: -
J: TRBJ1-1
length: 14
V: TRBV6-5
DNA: TGTGCCAGCAGCCGACAGGGAGTAGGAACTGAAGCTTTCTTT
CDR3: CASSRQGVGTEAFF

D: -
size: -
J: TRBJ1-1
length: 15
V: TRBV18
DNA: TGTGCCAGCTCACCCCCGCACGGTGACAGGTTTACAGCTTTCTTT
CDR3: CASSPPHGDRFTAFF

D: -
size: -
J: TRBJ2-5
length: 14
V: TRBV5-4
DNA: TGTGCCAGCAGTTTAGCGGACACACAAGAGACCCAGTACTTC
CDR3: CASSLADTQETQYF

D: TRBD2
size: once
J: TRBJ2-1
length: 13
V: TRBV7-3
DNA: TGTGCCAGCAGCCCCGGGACTAACAATGAGCAGTTCTTC
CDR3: CASSPGTNNEQFF

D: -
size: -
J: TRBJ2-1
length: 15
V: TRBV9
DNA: TGTGCCAGCAGCGCTCGGGGCGGGGAAAGGGATGAGCAGTTCTTC
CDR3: CASSARGGERDEQFF

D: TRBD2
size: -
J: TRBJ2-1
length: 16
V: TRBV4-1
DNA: TGCGCCAGCAGCCAAGAAACACTAGCGGCCTACAATGAGCAGTTCTTC
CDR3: CASSQETLAAYNEQFF

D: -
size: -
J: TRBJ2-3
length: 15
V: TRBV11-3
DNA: TGTGCCAGCAGCTTAACGGGGGGCGAAACAGATACGCAGTATTTT
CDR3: CASSLTGGETDTQYF

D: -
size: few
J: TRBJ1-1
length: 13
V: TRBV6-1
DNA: TGTGCCAGCAGTGAATCTGGCAGGCCTGAAGCTTTCTTT
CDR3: CASSESGRPEAFF

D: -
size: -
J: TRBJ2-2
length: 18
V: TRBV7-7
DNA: TGTGCCAGCAGCTTAGAGGACGGAAAAGGACTTGACACCGGGGAGCTGTTTTTT
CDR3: CASSLEDGKGLDTGELFF

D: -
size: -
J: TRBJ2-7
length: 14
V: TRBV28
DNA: TGTGCCAGCAGCTCCCACAGGGTTAGCAACGAGCAGTACTTC
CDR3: CASSSHRVSNEQYF

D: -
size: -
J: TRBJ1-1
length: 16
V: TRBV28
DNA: TGTGCCAGCAGTCCATCGGGTCTCCGGGTGAACACTGAAGCTTTCTTT
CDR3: CASSPSGLRVNTEAFF

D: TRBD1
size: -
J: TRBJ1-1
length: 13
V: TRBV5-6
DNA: TGTGCCAGCAGCTCCCAGGGGGACACTGAAGCTTTCTTT
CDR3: CASSSQGDTEAFF

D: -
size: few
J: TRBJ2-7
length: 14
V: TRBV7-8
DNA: TGTGCCAGCAGCTTCGACTACAGCTCCTACGAGCAGTACTTC
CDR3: CASSFDYSSYEQYF

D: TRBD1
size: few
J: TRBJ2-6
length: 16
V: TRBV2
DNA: TGTGCCAGTTTCAGGGGGTCGAGCTCTGGGGCCAACGGCCTGACTTTC
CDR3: CASFRGSSSGANGLTF

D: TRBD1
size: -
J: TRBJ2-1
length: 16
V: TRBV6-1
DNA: TGTGCCAGCAGGGAAGAGACAGGGAGCGGCTACAATGAGCAGTTCTTC
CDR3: CASREETGSGYNEQFF

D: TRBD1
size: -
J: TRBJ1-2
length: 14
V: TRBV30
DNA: TGTGCCTGGATCGACAGGGGAAGTCTCTATGGCTACACCTTC
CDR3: CAWIDRGSLYGYTF

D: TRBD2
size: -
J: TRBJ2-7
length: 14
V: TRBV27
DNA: TGTGCCAGCAGCGGGACTAGGCTCTCCTACGAGCAGTACTTC
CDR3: CASSGTRLSYEQYF

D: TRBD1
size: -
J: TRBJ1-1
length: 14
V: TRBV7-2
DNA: TGTGCCAGCAGCTTCGACAGGGGCAACACTGAAGCTTTCTTT
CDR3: CASSFDRGNTEAFF

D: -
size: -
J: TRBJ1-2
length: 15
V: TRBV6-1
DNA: TGTGCCAGCAGTGAAGGTGGGCTCCTTAACTATGGCTACACCTTC
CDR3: CASSEGGLLNYGYTF

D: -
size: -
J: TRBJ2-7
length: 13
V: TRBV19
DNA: TGTGCCAGTACCGACCCCACAGGCTACGAGCAGTACTTC
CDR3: CASTDPTGYEQYF

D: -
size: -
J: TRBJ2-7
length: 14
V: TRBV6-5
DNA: TGTGCCAGCAGTCCCCCCGGGATACCCTACGAGCAGTACTTC
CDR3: CASSPPGIPYEQYF

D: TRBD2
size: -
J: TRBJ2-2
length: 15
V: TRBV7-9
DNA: TGTGCCAGCAGCTTGTTAACTAGCGACACCGGGGAGCTGTTTTTT
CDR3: CASSLLTSDTGELFF

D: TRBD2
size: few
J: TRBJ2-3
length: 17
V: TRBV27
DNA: TGTGCCAGCAGAATATACCCTCCTAGCGGGATGTCAGATACGCAGTATTTT
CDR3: CASRIYPPSGMSDTQYF

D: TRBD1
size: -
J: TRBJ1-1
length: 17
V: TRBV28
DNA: TGTGCCAGCAGTTTATCATTCCGGACAGGCACGAACACTGAAGCTTTCTTT
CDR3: CASSLSFRTGTNTEAFF

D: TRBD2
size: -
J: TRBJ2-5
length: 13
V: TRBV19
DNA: TGTGCCAGTAGGGGGACTAGCGGTGAGACCCAGTACTTC
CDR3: CASRGTSGETQYF

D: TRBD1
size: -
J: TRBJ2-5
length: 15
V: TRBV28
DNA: TGTGCCAGCAGATTTGCGACAGGGCGATCGGAGACCCAGTACTTC
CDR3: CASRFATGRSETQYF

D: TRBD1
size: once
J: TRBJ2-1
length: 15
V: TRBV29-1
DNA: TGCAGCGTTGCCCGGGGACAGGGGGTGTCCAATGAGCAGTTCTTC
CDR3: CSVARGQGVSNEQFF

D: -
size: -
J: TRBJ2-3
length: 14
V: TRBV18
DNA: TGTGCCAGCTCACCGACGGGGGGCACAGATACGCAGTATTTT
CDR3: CASSPTGGTDTQYF

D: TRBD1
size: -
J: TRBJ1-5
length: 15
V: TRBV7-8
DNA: TGTGCCAGCAGCCTGGGACAGACGAGCAATCAGCCCCAGCATTTT
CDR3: CASSLGQTSNQPQHF

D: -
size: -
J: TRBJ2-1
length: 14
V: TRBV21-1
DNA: TGTGCCAGCAGCAGCCACAGGGTCTACAATGAGCAGTTCTTC
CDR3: CASSSHRVYNEQFF

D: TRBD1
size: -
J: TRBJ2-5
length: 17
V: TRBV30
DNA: TGTGCCTGGAGTGACCCTCGACAGGGTGAAGTCCAAGAGACCCAGTACTTC
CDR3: CAWSDPRQGEVQETQYF

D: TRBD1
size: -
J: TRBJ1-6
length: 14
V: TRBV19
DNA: TGTGCCAGTAGTCTGACAGGGGATAATTCACCCCTCCACTTT
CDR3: CASSLTGDNSPLHF

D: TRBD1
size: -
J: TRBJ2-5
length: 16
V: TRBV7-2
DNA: TGTGCCAGCAGCTTGACAGGGGGAGGTGGACAAGAGACCCAGTACTTC
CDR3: CASSLTGGGGQETQYF

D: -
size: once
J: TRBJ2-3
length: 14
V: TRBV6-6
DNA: TGTGCCAGCAGCCCCACTCTTTCCACAGATACGCAGTATTTT
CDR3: CASSPTLSTDTQYF

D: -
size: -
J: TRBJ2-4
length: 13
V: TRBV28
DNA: TGTGCCTCGCAAGGGGAAGCCAAAAACAGTCAGTACTTC
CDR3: CASQGEAKNSQYF

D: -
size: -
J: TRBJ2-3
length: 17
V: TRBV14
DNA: TGTGCCAGCAGCCAAGAATGGCAGGGCCAGGGCACAGATACGCAGTATTTT
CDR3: CASSQEWQGQGTDTQYF

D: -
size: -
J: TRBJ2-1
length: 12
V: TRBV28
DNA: TGTGCCAGCAGCCCCAACAGGGTAGAGCAGTTCTTC
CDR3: CASSPNRVEQFF